This T cell receptor (beta chain) stems from a study of blood T cell repertoires in COVID-19. Study context: Nucleic acid was either cDNA or gDNA, and it came from T cells, B-cell-depleted T cells, or PBMCs.

This clone was detected once. At one boundary the junction diverges from the germline segment, which might be a read error. How the authors handled the data: Nucleated cell number was recorded as an estimate derived from reference gene primer amplification. Sequencing was performed with immunoSEQ multiplex PCR; in TCRdb, only in-frame clones are kept and a portion is missing. Clone size and V and J calls were adopted from that table, with D and trimming inferred from the DNA. The sample comprises 70,000 to 95,000 clones, 81% of which are singletons, and 20% to 25% rests with the top ten. The receptor was isolated from a woman in her seventies with acute or convalescent COVID-19. The specimen sequenced was peripheral blood.

The CDR3 nucleotides are TGTGCCAGCGGGGAGGAGGGTCTAATTAAGAACGCTGAAGCTTTCTTT. Translation gives CASGEEGLIKNAEAFF. This sequence joins TRBV2 and TRBJ1-1, with no clear D. CDR1 SNHLY and CDR2 FYNNEI come from the germline V gene. The CDR3 is 16 amino acids.